The 2 T cell receptor beta chains below all came from one sample that was sequenced in a study of T cell responses to AZD1222 COVID-19 vaccine. Sequencing used immunoSEQ multiplex PCR; TCRdb keeps in-frame clones, though not all of them. The table includes some 160,000 clones, just under 95% detected once. The material sequenced was peripheral blood, taken on day 0 of AZD1222 vaccination. All receptors come from an adult in good health.

The J gene is TRBJ2-5, the V gene TRBV19; 10 bases agree with TRBD2. The J segment lost 2 bases and the V segment lost 7 bases, leaving 7 bases of the junction unmatched. There are 15 residues in the CDR3. Germline CDR1 LNHDA, CDR2 SQIVND (reference sequence). CDR3 in amino acids: CASNSGGTLQETQYF. The CDR3, as DNA: TGTGCCAGTAATAGCGGGGGGACTTTACAAGAGACCCAGTACTTC.

This clone was detected once. The V call is TRBV5-4, the J call TRBJ1-2; D not certain. Trimming took off 3 bases at V and 6 bases at J, with 21 bases between the two ends. The V gene's germline CDR1 is SGHNT and CDR2 YYREEE (reference sequence). This CDR3 has 16 residues. Here the CDR3 reads CASSSLAHLARDGYTF. The CDR3 nucleotides are TGTGCCAGCAGCTCCCTCGCCCATTTGGCCCGGGATGGCTACACCTTC.